This note documents a single TCR beta chain sequence. The PCR contained 60 Vbeta and 13 Jbeta primers. TCRdb keeps only in-frame clones here, not all; method: immunoSEQ multiplex PCR. The data contain roughly 120,000 clones, 80% of them singletons. The data derive from a study of cytomegalovirus exposure and HLA in healthy donors. In germline, CDR1 is SEHNR, CDR2 FQNEAQ (reference sequence). CDR3 size: 12 residues. The V gene is TRBV7-9, the J gene TRBJ2-5; TRBD2 matches at 8 bases. The end of the DNA is better explained by TRBJ2-7, so the J call may be wrong. The clonotype was recovered from a male donor in good health and CMV-seronegative. Source material: PBMCs. CDR3 nucleotide sequence: TGTGCCAGCAGCCCGGGGGGGTACGAGCAGTACTTC. This sequence encodes CASSPGGYEQYF.